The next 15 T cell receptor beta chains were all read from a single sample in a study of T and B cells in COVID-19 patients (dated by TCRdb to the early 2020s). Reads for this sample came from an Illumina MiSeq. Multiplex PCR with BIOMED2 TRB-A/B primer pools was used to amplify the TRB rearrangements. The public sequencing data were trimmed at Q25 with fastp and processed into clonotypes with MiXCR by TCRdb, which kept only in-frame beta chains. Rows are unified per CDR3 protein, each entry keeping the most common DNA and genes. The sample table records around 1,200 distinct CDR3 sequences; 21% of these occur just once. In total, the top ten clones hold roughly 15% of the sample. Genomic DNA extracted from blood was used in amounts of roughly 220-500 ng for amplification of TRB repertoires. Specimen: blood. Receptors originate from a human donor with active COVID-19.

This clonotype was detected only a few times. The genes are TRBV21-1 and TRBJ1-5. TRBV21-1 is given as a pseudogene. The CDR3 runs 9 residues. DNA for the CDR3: TGTGCCAGCCCCCAGCCCCAGCATTTT. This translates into CASPQPQHF.

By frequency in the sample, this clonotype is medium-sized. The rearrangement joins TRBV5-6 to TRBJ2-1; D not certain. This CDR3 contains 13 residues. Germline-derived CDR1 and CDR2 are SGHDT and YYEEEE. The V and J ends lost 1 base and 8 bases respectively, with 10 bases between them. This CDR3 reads CASSLSFVDEQFF. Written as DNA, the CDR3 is TGTGCCAGCAGCTTGAGTTTTGTCGATGAGCAGTTCTTC. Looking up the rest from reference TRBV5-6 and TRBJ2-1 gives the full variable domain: DAGVTQSPTHLIKTRGQQVTLRCSPKSGHDTVSWYQQALGQGPQFIFQYYEEEERQRGNFPDRFSGHQFPNYSSELNVNALLLGDSALYLCASSLSFVDEQFFGPGTRLTVL.

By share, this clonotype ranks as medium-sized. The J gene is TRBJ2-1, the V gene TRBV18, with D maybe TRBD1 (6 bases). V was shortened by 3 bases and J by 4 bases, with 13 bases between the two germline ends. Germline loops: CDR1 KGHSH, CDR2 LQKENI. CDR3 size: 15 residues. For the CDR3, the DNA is TGTGCCAGCTCACCTCCGTCAGGGGTTTACAATGAGCAGTTCTTC. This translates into CASSPPSGVYNEQFF.

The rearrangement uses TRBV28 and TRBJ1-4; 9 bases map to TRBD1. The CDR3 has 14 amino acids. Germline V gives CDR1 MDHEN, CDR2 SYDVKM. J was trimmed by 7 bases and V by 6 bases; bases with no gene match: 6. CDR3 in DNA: TGTGCCAGCAGACCAACAGGGGGCTTTGAAAAACTGTTTTTT. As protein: CASRPTGGFEKLFF.

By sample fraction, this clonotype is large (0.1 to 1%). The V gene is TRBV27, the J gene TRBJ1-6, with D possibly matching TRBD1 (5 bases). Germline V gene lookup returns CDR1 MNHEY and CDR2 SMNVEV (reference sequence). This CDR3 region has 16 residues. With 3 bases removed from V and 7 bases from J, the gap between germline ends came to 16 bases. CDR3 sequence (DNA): TGTGCCAGCAGTTTTGCCACAGGCCCATCGAATTCACCCCTCCACTTT. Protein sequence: CASSFATGPSNSPLHF.

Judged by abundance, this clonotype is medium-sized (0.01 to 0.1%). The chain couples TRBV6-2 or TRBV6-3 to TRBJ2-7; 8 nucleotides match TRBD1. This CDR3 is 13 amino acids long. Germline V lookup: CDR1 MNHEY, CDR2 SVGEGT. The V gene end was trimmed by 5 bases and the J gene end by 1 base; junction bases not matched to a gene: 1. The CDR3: CASSRTGSYEQYF. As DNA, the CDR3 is TGTGCCAGCAGTAGGACAGGGTCCTACGAGCAGTACTTC.

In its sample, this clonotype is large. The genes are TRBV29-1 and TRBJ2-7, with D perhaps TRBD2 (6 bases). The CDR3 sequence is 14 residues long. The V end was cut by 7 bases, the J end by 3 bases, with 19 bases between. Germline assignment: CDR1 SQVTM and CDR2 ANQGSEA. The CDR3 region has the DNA TGCAGCGGATCCCCGTCGACTAGTAGCTACGAGCAGTACTTC. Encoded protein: CSGSPSTSSYEQYF.

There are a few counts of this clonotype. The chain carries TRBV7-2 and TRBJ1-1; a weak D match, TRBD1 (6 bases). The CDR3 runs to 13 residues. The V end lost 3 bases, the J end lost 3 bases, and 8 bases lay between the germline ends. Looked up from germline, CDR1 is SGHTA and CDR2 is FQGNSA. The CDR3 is CASSLDSDTEAFF. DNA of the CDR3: TGTGCCAGCAGCTTGGACAGCGACACTGAAGCTTTCTTT. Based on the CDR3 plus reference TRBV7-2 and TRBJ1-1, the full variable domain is GAGVSQSPSNKVTEKGKDVELRCDPISGHTALYWYRQSLGQGLEFLIYFQGNSAPDKSGLPSDRFSAERTGGSVSTLTIQRTQQEDSAVYLCASSLDSDTEAFFGQGTRLTVV.

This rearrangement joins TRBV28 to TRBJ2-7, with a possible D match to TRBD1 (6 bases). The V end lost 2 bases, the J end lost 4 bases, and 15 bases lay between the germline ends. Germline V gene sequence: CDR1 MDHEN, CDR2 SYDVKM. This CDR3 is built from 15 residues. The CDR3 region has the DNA TGTGCCAGCAGTTTACCACAGGGCGGAATGTACGAGCAGTACTTC. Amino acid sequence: CASSLPQGGMYEQYF.

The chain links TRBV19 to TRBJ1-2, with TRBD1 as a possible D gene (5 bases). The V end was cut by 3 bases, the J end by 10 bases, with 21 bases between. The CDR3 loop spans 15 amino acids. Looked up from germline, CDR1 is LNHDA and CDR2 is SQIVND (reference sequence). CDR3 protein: CASSMFRGNNYNYTF. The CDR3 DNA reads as TGTGCCAGTAGTATGTTCCGGGGGAATAACTATAACTACACCTTC.

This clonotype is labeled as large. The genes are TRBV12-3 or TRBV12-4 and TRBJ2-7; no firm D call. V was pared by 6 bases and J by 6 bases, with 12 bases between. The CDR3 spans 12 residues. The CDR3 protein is CASRGLGVEQYF. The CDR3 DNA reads TGTGCCAGCAGGGGGTTAGGAGTCGAGCAGTACTTC.

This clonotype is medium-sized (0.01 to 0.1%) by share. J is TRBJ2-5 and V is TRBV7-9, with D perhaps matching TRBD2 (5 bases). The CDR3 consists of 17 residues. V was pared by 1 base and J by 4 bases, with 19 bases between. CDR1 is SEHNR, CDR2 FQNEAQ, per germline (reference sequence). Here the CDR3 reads CASSLGNGTRGVETQYF. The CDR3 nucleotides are TGTGCCAGCAGCTTAGGTAACGGCACCCGGGGTGTAGAGACCCAGTACTTC.

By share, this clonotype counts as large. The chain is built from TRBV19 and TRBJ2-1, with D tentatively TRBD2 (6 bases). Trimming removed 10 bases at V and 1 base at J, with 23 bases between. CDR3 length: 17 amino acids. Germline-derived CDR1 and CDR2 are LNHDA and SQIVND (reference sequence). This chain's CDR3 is CATYSPLEGSSYNEQFF. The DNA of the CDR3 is TGTGCCACTTATTCGCCCCTGGAGGGCTCATCCTACAATGAGCAGTTCTTC.

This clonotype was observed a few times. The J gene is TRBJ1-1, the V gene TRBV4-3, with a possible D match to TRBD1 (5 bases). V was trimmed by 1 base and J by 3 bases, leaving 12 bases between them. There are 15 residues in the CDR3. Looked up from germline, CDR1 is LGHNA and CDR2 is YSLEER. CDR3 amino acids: CASSQGVGAYTEAFF. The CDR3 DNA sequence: TGCGCCAGCAGCCAAGGGGTAGGGGCCTACACTGAAGCTTTCTTT.

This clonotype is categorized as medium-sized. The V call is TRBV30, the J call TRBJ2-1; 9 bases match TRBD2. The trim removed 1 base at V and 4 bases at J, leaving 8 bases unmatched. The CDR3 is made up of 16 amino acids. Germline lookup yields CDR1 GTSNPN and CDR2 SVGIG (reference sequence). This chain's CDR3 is CAWSAFGTSRYNEQFF. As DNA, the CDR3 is TGTGCCTGGAGTGCATTTGGGACTAGCAGATACAATGAGCAGTTCTTC. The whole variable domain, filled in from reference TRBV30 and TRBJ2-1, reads SQTIHQWPATLVQPVGSPLSLECTVEGTSNPNLYWYRQAAGRGLQLLFYSVGIGQISSEVPQNLSASRPQDRQFILSSKKLLLSDSGFYLCAWSAFGTSRYNEQFFGPGTRLTVL.